A single sample gave rise to the 7 T cell receptor beta chains below, sequenced in a study of T-cell memory formation after mild COVID-19 (dated by TCRdb to the early 2020s). The library was built by means of 5' RACE. Sequencing used an Illumina NovaSeq 6000. The raw public reads went through TCRdb reprocessing: fastp at Q25, MiXCR clone calling, in-frame beta chains kept. All rows with the same CDR3 protein become a single entry with the most common DNA and genes. The sample table contains approximately 44,000 distinct CDR3 sequences; only one count was recorded for 7.3% of them. The ten biggest clones cover about 1.4% of the sample. The sequenced sample was PBMCs or a T cell subset sorted from them (not recorded which). The origin of the receptors is a man younger than 35 who had mild COVID-19 (a few samples of this study predate the infection). The sample titles of this study are shuffled in the database, so cell type and time point are left out; the donor was told from shared clones.

This clonotype showed up just a few times. This sequence joins TRBV15 and TRBJ2-3; the D is unclear. The CDR3 is made up of 17 amino acids. V lost 1 base, J lost 6 bases, and 20 bases lay in between. Germline loops: CDR1 LNHNV, CDR2 YYDKDF (reference sequence). CDR3 protein: CATSRAQLMVSGDTQYF. The DNA for the CDR3 is TGTGCCACCAGCAGAGCCCAGCTGATGGTTAGTGGGGATACGCAGTATTTT. Together with reference TRBV15 and TRBJ2-3, the CDR3 gives the full variable domain: DAMVIQNPRYQVTQFGKPVTLSCSQTLNHNVMYWYQQKSSQAPKLLFHYYDKDFNNEADTPDNFQSRRPNTSFCFLDIRSPGLGDTAMYLCATSRAQLMVSGDTQYFGPGTRLTVL.

The rearrangement joins TRBV5-5 to TRBJ1-1; D gene ambiguous. The CDR3 runs 14 residues. Germline V CDR1 and CDR2: SGHKS, YYEKEE (reference sequence). Trimming shortened V by 4 bases and J by 4 bases, and 14 bases separated the two germline ends. In DNA, the CDR3 is TGTGCCAGCAGCAGCCGTTTTGTTCCCACTGAAGCTTTCTTT. This gives the protein CASSSRFVPTEAFF.

The count of this clonotype is one. A much bigger clone sits one base away, suggesting this may be a read error. V gene TRBV5-1 combines with J gene TRBJ2-3, with 7 bases identical to TRBD1. CDR1 SGHRS and CDR2 YFSETQ come from the germline V gene. After removal of 5 bases from V and 5 bases from J, the junction contained 11 bases not matched to a gene. The CDR3 consists of 15 residues. CDR3 residues: CASRELQGTIDTQYF. DNA of the CDR3: TGCGCCAGCAGAGAGCTACAGGGGACGATAGATACGCAGTATTTT.

This clonotype was detected ten times or more. This chain links TRBV29-1 with TRBJ1-1, with D hard to call. The V end was cut by 2 bases, the J end by 0 bases, with 7 bases between. This CDR3 comprises 13 residues. Per the germline V gene, CDR1 is SQVTM and CDR2 is ANQGSEA. The CDR3: CSVEPALNTEAFF. CDR3 bases: TGCAGCGTTGAACCAGCCCTGAACACTGAAGCTTTCTTT.

This clonotype has ten or more counts. The V and J genes are TRBV4-3 and TRBJ1-5; D is undetermined. The CDR3 has 15 residues. Germline V gene data show CDR1 as LGHNA and CDR2 as YSLEER. Between the trimmed V and J ends, which lost 0 bases and 7 bases, there was a span of 13 bases. The CDR3 DNA reads as TGCGCCAGCAGCCAAGACGTGGGTTCGGGGCAGCCCCAGCATTTT. This encodes CASSQDVGSGQPQHF.

This clonotype occurred a few times. This chain links TRBV10-3 with TRBJ1-1, with D possibly TRBD1 on 6 matching bases. This CDR3 comprises 14 residues. Germline CDR1 and CDR2: ENHRY and SYGVKD. V lost 4 bases, J lost 7 bases, and 16 bases lay in between. Here the CDR3 reads CAISASQGPLEAFF. DNA for the CDR3: TGTGCCATCAGTGCGTCACAGGGCCCCCTTGAAGCTTTCTTT.

V usage is TRBV5-1 and J usage is TRBJ2-4; 15 bases map to TRBD2. This CDR3 is built from 14 residues. The trim removed 3 bases at V and 14 bases at J, leaving 6 bases unmatched. Germline CDR1 reads SGHRS; CDR2 reads YFSETQ. The CDR3 loop reads CASSSGTSGGPEYF. The CDR3 nucleotides are TGCGCCAGCAGCTCCGGGACTAGCGGGGGGCCGGAGTACTTC.